The 6 T cell receptor beta chains presented below share a single source sample, sequenced in a study of neurological immune-mediated disorders. TCRdb reprocessed the 5' RACE reads with MiXCR, giving one entry per CDR3 protein. The sample has under 75,000 distinct CDR3 sequences, about 5% seen once. The specimen was PBMCs. These receptors came from a human donor with multiple sclerosis. The donor label of this sample is uncertain.

V is TRBV4-1 and J is TRBJ1-2; 8 bases match TRBD1. Per germline, CDR1 MGHRA and CDR2 YSYEKL. V dropped 2 bases and J dropped 4; count of bases not matched to a gene: 3. CDR3 length equals 14 residues. This CDR3 reads CASSQLGQGYGYTF. CDR3 DNA sequence: TGCGCCAGCAGCCAACTTGGACAGGGCTATGGCTACACCTTC.

This clonotype was seen repeatedly, ten times or more. The chain combines TRBV12-3 or TRBV12-4 with TRBJ2-6; D possibly uses TRBD1 or TRBD2 (5 bases each). The CDR3 contains 14 residues. V lost 5 bases and J 4 bases, leaving 9 bases between the germline ends. The CDR3 DNA reads as TGTGCCAGCAGTCGGGACGGAGGGGCCAACGTCCTGACTTTC. It is translated as CASSRDGGANVLTF.

This clonotype has ten or more counts. The CDR3 is CASSLGGTYGYTF. DNA of the CDR3: TGTGCCAGCAGCTTAGGGGGTACCTATGGCTACACCTTC. The gene calls are TRBV5-6 and TRBJ1-2, with a weak D call TRBD1 (6 bases). Germline V lookup: CDR1 SGHDT, CDR2 YYEEEE. This CDR3 spans 13 amino acids. Trimming stripped 2 bases from V and 4 bases from J, with 9 bases between.

This clonotype was observed at least ten times. The CDR3 nucleotides read TGCGCCAGCAGTGAGAGCAGGGCCGCCCCGATCTACGAGCAGTACTTC. It yields the protein CASSESRAAPIYEQYF. The genes are TRBV10-2 and TRBJ2-7, with D tentatively TRBD1 (5 bases). Per the germline V gene, CDR1 is WSHSY and CDR2 is SAAADI. The CDR3 totals 16 residues. V lost 2 bases to trimming and J lost 3 bases, with 17 bases between them.

This clonotype has a count of ten or more. The chain uses TRBV9 and TRBJ2-3; no definite D call. The ends were cut back, 4 bases at V and 5 bases at J, with 5 bases in the middle. CDR1 is SGDLS, CDR2 YYNGEE, per germline. The length of the CDR3 is 11 residues. The DNA of the CDR3 is TGTGCCAGCAGCTCCTTAGATACGCAGTATTTT. Translating it yields CASSSLDTQYF. The complete variable domain, with remaining parts taken from reference TRBV9 and TRBJ2-3, reads DSGVTQTPKHLITATGQRVTLRCSPRSGDLSVYWYQQSLDQGLQFLIQYYNGEERAKGNILERFSAQQFPDLHSELNLSSLELGDSALYFCASSSLDTQYFGPGTRLTVL.

This clonotype was counted at least ten times. The V call is TRBV2, the J call TRBJ2-1, with TRBD2 identical over 9 bases. V was pared by 6 bases and J by 8 bases, with 14 bases of the junction left unmatched. This CDR3 contains 16 residues. The germline CDR1 and CDR2 sequences are SNHLY and FYNNEI. CDR3 nucleotides: TGTGCCAGCAGGGAACATGGGCGGGGGGGCCTCGATGAGCAGTTCTTC. Translated, it gives CASREHGRGGLDEQFF.